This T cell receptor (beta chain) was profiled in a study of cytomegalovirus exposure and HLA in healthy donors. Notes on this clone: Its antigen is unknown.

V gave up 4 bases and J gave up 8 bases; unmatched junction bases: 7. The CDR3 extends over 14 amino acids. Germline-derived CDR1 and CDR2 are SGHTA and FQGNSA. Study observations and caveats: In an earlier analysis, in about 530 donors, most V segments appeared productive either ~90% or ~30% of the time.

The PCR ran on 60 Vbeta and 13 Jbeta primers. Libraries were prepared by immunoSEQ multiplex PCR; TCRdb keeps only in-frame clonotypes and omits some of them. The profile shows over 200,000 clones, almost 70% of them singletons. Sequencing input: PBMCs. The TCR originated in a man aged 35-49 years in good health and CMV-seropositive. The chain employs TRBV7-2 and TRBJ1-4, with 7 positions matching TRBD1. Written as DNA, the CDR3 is TGTGCCAGCAGCTCCGACAGGGTGCCGGAAAAACTGTTTTTT. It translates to CASSSDRVPEKLFF.